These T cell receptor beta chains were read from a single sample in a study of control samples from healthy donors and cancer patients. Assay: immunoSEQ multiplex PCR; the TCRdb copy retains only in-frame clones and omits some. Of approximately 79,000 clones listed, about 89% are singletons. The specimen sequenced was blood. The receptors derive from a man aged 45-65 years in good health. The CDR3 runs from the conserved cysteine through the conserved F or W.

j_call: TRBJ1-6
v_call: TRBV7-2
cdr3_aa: CASSSSGQGYNSPLHF

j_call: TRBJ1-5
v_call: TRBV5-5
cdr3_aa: CASSTDRVQPQHF

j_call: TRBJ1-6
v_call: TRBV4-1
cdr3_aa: CASSMRTAGSYNSPLHF

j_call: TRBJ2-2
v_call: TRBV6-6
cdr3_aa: CASSIIGRITGELFF

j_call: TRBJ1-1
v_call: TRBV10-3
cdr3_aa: CAIGSGQGFSEAFF

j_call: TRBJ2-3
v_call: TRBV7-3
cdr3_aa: CASSLREGNTDTQYF

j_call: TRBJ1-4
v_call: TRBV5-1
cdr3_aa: CASSEQGGGEKLFF

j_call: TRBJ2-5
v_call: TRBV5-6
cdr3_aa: CASSLGLSQETQYF

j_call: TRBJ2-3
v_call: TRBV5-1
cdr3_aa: CASVRDPDTQYF

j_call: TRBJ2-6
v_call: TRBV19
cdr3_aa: CASTPRRRGAVSSGANVLTF

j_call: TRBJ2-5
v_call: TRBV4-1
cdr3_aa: CASSQLRGGRETQYF

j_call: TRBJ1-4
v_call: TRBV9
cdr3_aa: CASSDNYNEKLFF

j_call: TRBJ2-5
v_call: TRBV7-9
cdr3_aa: CASSFTSGEETQYF

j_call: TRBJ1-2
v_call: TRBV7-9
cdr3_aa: CASSYSGMNRDGYTF

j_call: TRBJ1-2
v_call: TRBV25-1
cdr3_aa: CASSGDSMYYGYTF

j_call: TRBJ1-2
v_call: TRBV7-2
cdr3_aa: CASSSSGGSYGYTF

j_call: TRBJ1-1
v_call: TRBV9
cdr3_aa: CASSVVGQGAEAFF

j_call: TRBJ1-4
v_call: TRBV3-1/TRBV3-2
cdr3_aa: CASSRFNEKLFF

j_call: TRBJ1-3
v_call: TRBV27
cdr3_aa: CASSLGLSGNTIYF

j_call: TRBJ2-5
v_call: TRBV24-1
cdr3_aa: CATSDPTGARVETQYF

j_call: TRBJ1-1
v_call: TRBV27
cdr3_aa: CASTSSKWTGTEAFF

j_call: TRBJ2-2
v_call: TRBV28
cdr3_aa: CASSSTGANTGELFF

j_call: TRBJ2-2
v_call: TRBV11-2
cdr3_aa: CASLIIGTEGIAGELFF

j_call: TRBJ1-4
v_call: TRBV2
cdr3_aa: CASSDLPEKLFF

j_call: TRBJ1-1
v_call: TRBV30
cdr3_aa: CAWSVAGTEAFF

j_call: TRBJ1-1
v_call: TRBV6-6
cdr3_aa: CASRQNTEAFF

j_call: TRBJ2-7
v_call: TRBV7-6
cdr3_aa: CASSSPVSRADRSYEQYF

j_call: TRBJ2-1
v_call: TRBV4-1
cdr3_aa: CASSPVLLAGGDNEQFF

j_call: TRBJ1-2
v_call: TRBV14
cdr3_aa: CASSLDNYGYTF

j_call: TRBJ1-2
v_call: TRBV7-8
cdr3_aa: CASSLAAILYGYTF